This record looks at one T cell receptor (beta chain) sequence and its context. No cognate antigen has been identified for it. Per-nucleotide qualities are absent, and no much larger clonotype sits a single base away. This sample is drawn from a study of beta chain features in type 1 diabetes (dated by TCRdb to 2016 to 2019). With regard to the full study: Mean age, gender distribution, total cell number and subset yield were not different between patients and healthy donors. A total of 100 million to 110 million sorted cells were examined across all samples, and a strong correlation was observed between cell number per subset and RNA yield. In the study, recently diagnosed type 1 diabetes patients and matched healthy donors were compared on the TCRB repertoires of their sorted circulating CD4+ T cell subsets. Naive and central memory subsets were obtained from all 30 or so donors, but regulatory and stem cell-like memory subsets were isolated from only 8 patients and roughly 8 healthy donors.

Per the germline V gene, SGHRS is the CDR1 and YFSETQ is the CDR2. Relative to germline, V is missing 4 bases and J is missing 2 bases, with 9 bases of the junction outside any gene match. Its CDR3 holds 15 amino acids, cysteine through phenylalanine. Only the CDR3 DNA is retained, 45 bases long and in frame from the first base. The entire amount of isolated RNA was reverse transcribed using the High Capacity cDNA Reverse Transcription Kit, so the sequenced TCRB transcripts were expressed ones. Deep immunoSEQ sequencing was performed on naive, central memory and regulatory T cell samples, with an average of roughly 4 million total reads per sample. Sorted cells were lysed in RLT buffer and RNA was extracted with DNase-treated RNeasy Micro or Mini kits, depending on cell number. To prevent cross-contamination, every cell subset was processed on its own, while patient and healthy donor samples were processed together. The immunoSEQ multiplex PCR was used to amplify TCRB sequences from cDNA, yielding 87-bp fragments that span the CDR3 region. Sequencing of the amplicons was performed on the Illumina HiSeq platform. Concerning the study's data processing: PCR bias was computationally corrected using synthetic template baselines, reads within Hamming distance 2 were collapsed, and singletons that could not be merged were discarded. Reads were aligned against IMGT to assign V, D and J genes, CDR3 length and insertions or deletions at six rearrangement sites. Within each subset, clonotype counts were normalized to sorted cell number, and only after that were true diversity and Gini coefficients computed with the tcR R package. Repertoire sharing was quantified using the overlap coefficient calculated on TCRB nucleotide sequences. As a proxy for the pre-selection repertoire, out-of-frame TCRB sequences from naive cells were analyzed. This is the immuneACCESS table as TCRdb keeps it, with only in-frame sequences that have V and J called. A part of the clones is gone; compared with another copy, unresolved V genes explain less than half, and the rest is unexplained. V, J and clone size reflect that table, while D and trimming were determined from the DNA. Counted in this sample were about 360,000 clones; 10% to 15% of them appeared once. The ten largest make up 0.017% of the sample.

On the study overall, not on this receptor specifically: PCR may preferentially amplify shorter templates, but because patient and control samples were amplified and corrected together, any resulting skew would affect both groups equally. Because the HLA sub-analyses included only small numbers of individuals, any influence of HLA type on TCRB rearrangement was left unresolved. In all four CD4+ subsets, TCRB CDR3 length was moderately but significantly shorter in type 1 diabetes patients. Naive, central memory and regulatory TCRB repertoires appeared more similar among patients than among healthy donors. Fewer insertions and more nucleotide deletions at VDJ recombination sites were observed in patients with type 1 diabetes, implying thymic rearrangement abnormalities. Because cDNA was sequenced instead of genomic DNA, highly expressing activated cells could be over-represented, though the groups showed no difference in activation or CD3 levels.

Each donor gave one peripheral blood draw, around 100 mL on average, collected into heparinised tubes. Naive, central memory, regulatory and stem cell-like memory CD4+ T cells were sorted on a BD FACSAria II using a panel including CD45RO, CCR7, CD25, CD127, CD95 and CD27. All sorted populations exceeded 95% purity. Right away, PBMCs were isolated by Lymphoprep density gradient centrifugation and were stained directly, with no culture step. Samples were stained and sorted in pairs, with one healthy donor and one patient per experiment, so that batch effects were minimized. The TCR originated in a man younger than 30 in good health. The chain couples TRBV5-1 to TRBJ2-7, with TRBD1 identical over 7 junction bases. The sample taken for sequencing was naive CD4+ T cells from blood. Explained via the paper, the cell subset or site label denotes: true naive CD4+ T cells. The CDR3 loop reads CASSPPRQGPYEQYF. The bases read TGCGCCAGCAGCCCTCCGAGACAGGGACCCTACGAGCAGTACTTC.